Below, 6 T cell receptor beta chains from the same sample are listed, as sequenced in a study of blood T cell repertoires in COVID-19. Assay used: immunoSEQ multiplex PCR; TCRdb lists only in-frame clones, some missing. Here the sample spans roughly 200,000 clones, roughly 89% being singletons. Material for sequencing was PBMCs or T cells enriched from blood (not recorded which). The receptors shown here come from a woman aged 40 to 49 with acute COVID-19.

The chain joins TRBV19 to TRBJ2-1; 8 nucleotides match TRBD1. This CDR3 spans 11 amino acids. Germline values: CDR1 LNHDA, CDR2 SQIVND (reference sequence). J was trimmed by 12 bases and V by 6 bases; bases with no gene match: 4. The CDR3 protein is CASRLGQGQFF. For the CDR3, the DNA is TGTGCCAGTAGACTCGGACAGGGGCAGTTCTTC.

The V call is TRBV9, the J call TRBJ2-1, with unresolved D. Germline V gives CDR1 SGDLS, CDR2 YYNGEE. V lost 0 bases to trimming and J lost 8 bases, with 9 bases between them. The CDR3 length is 13 residues. The CDR3 DNA reads TGTGCCAGCAGCGTAGTCGGGTCGGATGAGCAGTTCTTC. This encodes CASSVVGSDEQFF.

The J gene is TRBJ1-2, the V gene TRBV6-5; D possibly corresponds to TRBD1 (5 bases). The germline V and J ends were trimmed by 6 bases and 11 bases, with 13 bases remaining between them. This CDR3 has 11 amino acids. Germline values: CDR1 MNHEY, CDR2 SVGAGI. The CDR3 region is CASRTGGRYTF. DNA for the CDR3: TGTGCCAGCAGGACGGGGGGGAGATACACCTTC.

This sequence joins TRBV29-1 and TRBJ2-5; 10 positions match TRBD1. Looked up from germline, CDR1 is SQVTM and CDR2 is ANQGSEA. J gave up 5 bases and V 0 bases, and 6 bases lay outside the gene matches. The CDR3 consists of 15 residues. CDR3 nucleotide sequence: TGCAGCGTTGAAGAAACTTGGGGACAGGGGGAGACCCAGTACTTC. Residues: CSVEETWGQGETQYF. The complete variable domain, with remaining parts taken from reference TRBV29-1 and TRBJ2-5, reads SAVISQKPSRDICQRGTSLTIQCQVDSQVTMMFWYRQQPGQSLTLIATANQGSEATYESGFVIDKFPISRPNLTFSTLTVSNMSPEDSSIYLCSVEETWGQGETQYFGPGTRLLVL.

The rearrangement links TRBV5-4 to TRBJ1-1; TRBD1 agrees at 9 bases. The length of the CDR3 is 15 residues. Germline loops: CDR1 SGHNT, CDR2 YYREEE (reference sequence). V lost 1 base and J lost 3; bases outside the gene matches: 4. The CDR3 here is CASSLLRTGDTEAFF. The CDR3 region has the DNA TGTGCCAGCAGCTTGCTACGGACAGGGGACACTGAAGCTTTCTTT.

This clone was recorded a few times. This rearrangement joins TRBV19 to TRBJ1-1, with a possible D match to TRBD1 (5 bases). The CDR3 runs 15 residues. Germline values: CDR1 LNHDA, CDR2 SQIVND (reference sequence). The V and J ends lost 4 bases and 0 bases respectively, with 12 bases between them. In nucleotides, the CDR3 is TGTGCCAGTAGTAGCCCCAGACAGATGAACACTGAAGCTTTCTTT. Its protein is CASSSPRQMNTEAFF.